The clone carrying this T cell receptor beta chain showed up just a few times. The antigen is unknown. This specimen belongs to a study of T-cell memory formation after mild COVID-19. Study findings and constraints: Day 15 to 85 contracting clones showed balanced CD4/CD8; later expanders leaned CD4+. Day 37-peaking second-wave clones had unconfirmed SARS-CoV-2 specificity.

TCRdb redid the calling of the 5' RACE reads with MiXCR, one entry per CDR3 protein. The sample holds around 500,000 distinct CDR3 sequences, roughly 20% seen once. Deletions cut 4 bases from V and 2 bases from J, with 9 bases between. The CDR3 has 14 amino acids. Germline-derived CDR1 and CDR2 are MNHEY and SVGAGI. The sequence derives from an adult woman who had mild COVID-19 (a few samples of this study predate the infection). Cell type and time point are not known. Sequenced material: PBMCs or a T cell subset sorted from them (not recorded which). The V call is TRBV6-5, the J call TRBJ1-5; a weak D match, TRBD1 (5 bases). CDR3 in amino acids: CASSLWGGNQPQHF. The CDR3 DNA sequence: TGTGCCAGCAGTTTATGGGGCGGCAATCAGCCCCAGCATTTT.